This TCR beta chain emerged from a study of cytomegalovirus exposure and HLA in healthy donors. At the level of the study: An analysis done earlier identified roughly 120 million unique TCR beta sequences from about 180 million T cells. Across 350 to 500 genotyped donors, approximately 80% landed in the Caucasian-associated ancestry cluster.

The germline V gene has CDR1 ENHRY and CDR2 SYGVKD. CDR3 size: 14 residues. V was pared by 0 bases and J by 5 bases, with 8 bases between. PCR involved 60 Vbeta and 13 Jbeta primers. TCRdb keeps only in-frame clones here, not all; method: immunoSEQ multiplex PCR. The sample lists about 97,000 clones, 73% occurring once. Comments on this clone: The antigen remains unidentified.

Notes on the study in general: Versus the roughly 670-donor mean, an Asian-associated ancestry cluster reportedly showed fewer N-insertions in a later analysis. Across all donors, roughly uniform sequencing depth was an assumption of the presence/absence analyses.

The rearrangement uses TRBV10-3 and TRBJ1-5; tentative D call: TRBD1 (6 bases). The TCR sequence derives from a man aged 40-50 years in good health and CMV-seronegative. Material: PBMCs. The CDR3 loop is CAISESEGDQPQHF. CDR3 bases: TGTGCCATCAGTGAGTCCGAGGGGGATCAGCCCCAGCATTTT.